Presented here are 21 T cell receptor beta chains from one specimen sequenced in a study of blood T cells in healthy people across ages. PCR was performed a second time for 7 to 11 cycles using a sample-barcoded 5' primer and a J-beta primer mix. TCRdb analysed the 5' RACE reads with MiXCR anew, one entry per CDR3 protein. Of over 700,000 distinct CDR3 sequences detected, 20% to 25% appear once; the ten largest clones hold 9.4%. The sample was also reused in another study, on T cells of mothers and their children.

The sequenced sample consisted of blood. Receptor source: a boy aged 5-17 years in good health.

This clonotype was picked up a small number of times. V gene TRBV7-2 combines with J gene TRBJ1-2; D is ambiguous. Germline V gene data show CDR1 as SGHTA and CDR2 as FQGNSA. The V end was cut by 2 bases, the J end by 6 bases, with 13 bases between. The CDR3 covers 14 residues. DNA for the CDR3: TGTGCCAGCAGCTTACGGACCCCAAAGGATGGCTACACCTTC. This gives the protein CASSLRTPKDGYTF.

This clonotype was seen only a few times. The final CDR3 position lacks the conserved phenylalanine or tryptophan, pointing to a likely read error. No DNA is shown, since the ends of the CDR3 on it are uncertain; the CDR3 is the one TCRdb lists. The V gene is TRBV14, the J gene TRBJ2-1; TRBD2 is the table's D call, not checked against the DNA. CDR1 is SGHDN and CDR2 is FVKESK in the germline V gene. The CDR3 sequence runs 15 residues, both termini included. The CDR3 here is CASSPPGLADNEQLL.

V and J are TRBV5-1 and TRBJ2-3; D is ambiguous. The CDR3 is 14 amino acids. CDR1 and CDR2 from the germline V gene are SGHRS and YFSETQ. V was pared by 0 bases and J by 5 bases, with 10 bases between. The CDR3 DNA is TGCGCCAGCAGCTTGGCCTTAAGACAAGATACGCAGTATTTT. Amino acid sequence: CASSLALRQDTQYF.

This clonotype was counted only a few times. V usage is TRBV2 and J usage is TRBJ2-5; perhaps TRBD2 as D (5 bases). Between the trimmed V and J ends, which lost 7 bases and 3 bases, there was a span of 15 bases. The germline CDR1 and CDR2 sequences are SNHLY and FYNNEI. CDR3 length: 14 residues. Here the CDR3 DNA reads TGTGCCAGCACCTCCTCGCGGGTTGAAGAGACCCAGTACTTC. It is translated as CASTSSRVEETQYF.

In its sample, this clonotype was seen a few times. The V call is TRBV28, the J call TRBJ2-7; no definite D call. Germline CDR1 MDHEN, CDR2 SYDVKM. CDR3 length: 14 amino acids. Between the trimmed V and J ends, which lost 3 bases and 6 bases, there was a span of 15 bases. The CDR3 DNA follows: TGTGCCAGCAGTTTTCCCACCGTTCTTTCCGAGCAGTACTTC. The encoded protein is CASSFPTVLSEQYF.

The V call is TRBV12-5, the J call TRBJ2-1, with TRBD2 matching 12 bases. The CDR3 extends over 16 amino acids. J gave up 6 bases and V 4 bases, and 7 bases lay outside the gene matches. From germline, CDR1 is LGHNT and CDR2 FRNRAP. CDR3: CASGSTTSGRVNEQFF. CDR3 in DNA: TGTGCTAGTGGTTCGACGACTAGCGGGAGAGTCAATGAGCAGTTCTTC.

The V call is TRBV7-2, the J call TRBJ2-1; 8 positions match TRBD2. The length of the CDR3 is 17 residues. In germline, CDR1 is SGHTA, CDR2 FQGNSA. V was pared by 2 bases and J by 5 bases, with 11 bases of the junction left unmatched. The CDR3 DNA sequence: TGTGCCAGCAGCTTACCCCGTGCTCTAGCGGGTCACAATGAGCAGTTCTTC. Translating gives CASSLPRALAGHNEQFF.

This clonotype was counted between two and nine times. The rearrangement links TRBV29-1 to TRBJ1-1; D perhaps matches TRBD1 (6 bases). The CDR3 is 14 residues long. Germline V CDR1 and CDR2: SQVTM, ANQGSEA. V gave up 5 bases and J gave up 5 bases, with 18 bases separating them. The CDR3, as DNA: TGCAGCGTTCTTTGGGGGGGGGCAAGGACTGAAGCTTTCTTT. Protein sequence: CSVLWGGARTEAFF.

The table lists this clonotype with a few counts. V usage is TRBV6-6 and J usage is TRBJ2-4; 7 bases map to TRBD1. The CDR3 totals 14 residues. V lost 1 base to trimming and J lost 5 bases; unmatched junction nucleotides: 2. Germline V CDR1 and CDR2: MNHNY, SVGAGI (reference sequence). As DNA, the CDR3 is TGTGCCAGCAGTTACTACAGGGGTGAAAACATTCAGTACTTC. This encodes CASSYYRGENIQYF.

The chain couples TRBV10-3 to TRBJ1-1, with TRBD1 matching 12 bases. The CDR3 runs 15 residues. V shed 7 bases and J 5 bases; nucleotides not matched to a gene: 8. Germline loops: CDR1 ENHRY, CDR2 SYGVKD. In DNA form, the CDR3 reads TGTGCCATCAATCCGGGACAGGGGGCGCAAACTGAAGCTTTCTTT. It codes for CAINPGQGAQTEAFF.

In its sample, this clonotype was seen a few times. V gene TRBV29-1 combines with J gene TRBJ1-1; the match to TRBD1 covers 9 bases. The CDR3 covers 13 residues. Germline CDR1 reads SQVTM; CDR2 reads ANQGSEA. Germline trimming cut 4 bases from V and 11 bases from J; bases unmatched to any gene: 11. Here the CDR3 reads CSVAVGWDRVAFF. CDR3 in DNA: TGCAGCGTTGCCGTTGGGTGGGACAGGGTCGCTTTCTTT.

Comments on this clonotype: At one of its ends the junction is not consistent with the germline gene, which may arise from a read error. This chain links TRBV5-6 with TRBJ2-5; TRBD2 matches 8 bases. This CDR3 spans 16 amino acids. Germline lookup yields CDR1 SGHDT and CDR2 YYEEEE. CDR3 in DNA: TGTGCCAACAGCTTGGCATCTACTAGCGGACAAGAGACCCAGTACTTC. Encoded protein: CANSLASTSGQETQYF.

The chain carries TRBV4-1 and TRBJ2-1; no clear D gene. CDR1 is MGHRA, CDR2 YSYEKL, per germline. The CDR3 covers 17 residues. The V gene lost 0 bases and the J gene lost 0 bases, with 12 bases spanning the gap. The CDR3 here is CASSQDELVSSYNEQFF. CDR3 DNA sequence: TGCGCCAGCAGCCAAGATGAACTCGTCAGCTCCTACAATGAGCAGTTCTTC.

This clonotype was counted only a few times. The CDR3 region is CASSLGQKVTEAFF. CDR3 bases: TGCGCCAGCAGCTTGGGACAGAAAGTCACTGAAGCTTTCTTT. The rearrangement uses TRBV5-1 and TRBJ1-1; D may be TRBD1 (5 bases). CDR3 length equals 14 residues. The V gene's germline CDR1 is SGHRS and CDR2 YFSETQ. Deletions cut 0 bases from V and 4 bases from J, with 10 bases between.

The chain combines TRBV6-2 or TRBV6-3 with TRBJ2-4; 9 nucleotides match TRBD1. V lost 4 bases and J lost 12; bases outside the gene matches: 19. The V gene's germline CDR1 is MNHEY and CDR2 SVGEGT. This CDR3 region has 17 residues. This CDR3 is CASSSSVPGQGLPTQYF. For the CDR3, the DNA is TGTGCCAGCAGTTCTTCCGTGCCGGGACAGGGTCTTCCGACTCAGTACTTC.

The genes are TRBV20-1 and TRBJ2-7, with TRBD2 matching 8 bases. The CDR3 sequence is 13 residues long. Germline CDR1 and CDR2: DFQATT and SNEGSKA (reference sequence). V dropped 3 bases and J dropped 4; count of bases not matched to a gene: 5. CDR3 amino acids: CSARVSGTYEQYF. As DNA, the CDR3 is TGCAGTGCTAGGGTTAGCGGGACATACGAGCAGTACTTC.

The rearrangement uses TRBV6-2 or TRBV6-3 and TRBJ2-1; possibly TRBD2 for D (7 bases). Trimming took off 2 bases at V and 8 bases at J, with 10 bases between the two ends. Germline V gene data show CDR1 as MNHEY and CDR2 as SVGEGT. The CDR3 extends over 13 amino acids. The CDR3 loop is CASSYRGAHEQFF. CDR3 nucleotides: TGTGCCAGCAGTTACCGGGGGGCCCATGAGCAGTTCTTC.

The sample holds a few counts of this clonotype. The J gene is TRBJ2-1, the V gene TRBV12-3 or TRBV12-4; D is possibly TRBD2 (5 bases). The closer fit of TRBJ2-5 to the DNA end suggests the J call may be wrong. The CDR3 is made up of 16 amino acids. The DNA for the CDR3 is TGTGCCAGCAGCCGAACTACTAGTGGGAGATCCGAGACCCAGTACTTC. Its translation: CASSRTTSGRSETQYF.

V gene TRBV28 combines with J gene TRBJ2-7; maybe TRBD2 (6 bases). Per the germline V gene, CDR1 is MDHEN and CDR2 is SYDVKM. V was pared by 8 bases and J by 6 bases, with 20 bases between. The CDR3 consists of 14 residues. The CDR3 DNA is TGTGCCAGCTGCGATCGGGGGAGCCCTGCCGAGCAGTACTTC. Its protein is CASCDRGSPAEQYF.

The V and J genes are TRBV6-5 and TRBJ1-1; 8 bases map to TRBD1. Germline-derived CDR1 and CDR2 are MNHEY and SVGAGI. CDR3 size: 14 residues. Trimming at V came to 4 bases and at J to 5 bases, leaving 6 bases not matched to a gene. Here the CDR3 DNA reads TGTGCCAGCAGTTCCCGGGACAGGCGGACTGAAGCTTTCTTT. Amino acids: CASSSRDRRTEAFF.

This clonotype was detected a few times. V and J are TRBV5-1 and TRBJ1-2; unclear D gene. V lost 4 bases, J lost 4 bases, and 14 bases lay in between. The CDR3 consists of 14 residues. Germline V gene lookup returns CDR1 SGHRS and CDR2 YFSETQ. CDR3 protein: CASSPLALAYGYTF. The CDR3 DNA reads TGCGCCAGCAGCCCGTTAGCGCTCGCCTATGGCTACACCTTC.